The clone carrying this T cell receptor (beta chain) occurred many times. Its antigen is undetermined. The data were taken from a study of T cells in Graves' hyperthyroidism and ophthalmopathy. Study-wide findings and caveats: Ophthalmopathy was model-predicted a median roughly six months pre-onset. Ophthalmopathy was distinguished from stable hyperthyroidism by 13 V-J signatures.

What was amplified from RNA transcripts were TCR beta CDR3 regions. HTBI primers were employed in a first-round RT-PCR of the TCR CDR3. TCRdb re-called the multiplex PCR reads with MiXCR, one entry per CDR3 protein. The sample lists 480,000 or so distinct CDR3 sequences, 46% occurring once. Germline CDR1 reads SGHTA; CDR2 reads FQGTGA. This CDR3 spans 14 amino acids. The trim removed 2 bases at V and 4 bases at J, leaving 0 bases unmatched. The specimen was peripheral blood or thyroid tissue (not recorded which). This chain uses TRBV7-3 with TRBJ2-3, with TRBD1 matching 10 bases. The clonotype comes from an adult woman with Graves' disease, either hyperthyroidism or ophthalmopathy (not recorded which). CDR3 region: CASSLGQGADTQYF. The CDR3 DNA is TGTGCCAGCAGCTTAGGACAGGGGGCAGATACGCAGTATTTT.